The 9 T cell receptor beta chains below were found in one sample sequenced in a study of Graves' ophthalmopathy and Graves' hyperthyroidism. The sequenced template was RNA, covering the TCR beta CDR3 region. HTBI-primed RT-PCR formed the first round, and a multiplex PCR formed the second. TCRdb used MiXCR to reprocess the multiplex PCR reads, holding one entry per CDR3 protein. The table records more than 1,000,000 distinct CDR3 sequences, less than 45% of them present only once. Source material: peripheral blood or thyroid tissue (not recorded which). All receptors come from an adult man with Graves' hyperthyroidism.

The chain combines TRBV29-1 with TRBJ2-6, with 8 bases identical to TRBD1. J lost 0 bases, V lost 5 bases, and 9 bases had no gene match. The CDR3 has 17 residues. Germline V lookup: CDR1 SQVTM, CDR2 ANQGSEA. The CDR3 sequence: CSVLTAGGGSGANVLTF. Written as DNA, the CDR3 is TGCAGCGTTTTGACGGCAGGGGGCGGCTCTGGGGCCAACGTCCTGACTTTC.

The CDR3 sequence is CASSPSDRGEAFF. CDR3 nucleotide sequence: TGTGCCAGCAGCCCCTCGGACAGGGGAGAAGCTTTCTTT. The V gene is TRBV12-3 or TRBV12-4, the J gene TRBJ1-1, with TRBD1 matching over 9 bases. J gave up 8 bases and V 6 bases, and 7 bases lay outside the gene matches. The CDR3 is 13 amino acids.

The gene calls are TRBV6-5 and TRBJ1-6; no clear D gene. Germline V CDR1 and CDR2: MNHEY, SVGAGI. V lost 5 bases, J lost 9 bases, and 20 bases lay in between. This CDR3 has 16 amino acids. The CDR3, as DNA: TGTGCCAGCAGTGGCGGATACCCCCTTTGGGGTTCACCCCTCCACTTT. This gives the protein CASSGGYPLWGSPLHF.

In this sample, this clonotype turned up many times. V is TRBV6-1 and J is TRBJ2-7; D not resolved. Trimming removed 7 bases at V and 3 bases at J, with 16 bases between. Germline CDR1 is MNHNS and CDR2 is SASEGT. This CDR3 comprises 14 residues. The CDR3 protein is CASTPRSALYEQYF. The CDR3 coding sequence is TGTGCCAGCACTCCCAGGTCAGCCCTCTACGAGCAGTACTTC.

Only a few counts were recorded for this clonotype. The CDR3 DNA reads as TGCGCCAGCAGCTTGGAAAGCAGGGGGCGAGATGGCTACACCTTC. As protein: CASSLESRGRDGYTF. The rearrangement links TRBV5-1 to TRBJ1-2; 8 bases line up with TRBD1. V dropped 0 bases and J dropped 6; count of bases not matched to a gene: 7. Germline V lookup: CDR1 SGHRS, CDR2 YFSETQ. The CDR3 covers 15 residues.

Turning to this clonotype: A read error may be the cause here, since a much bigger clone is one base away. The CDR3 spells CASSLVAHGGAEAFF. In DNA, the CDR3 is TGTGCCAGCAGCTTAGTGGCACACGGTGGCGCGGAAGCTTTCTTT. V is TRBV7-6 and J is TRBJ1-1; D gene ambiguous. The CDR3 is 15 amino acids. With 1 base removed from V and 8 bases from J, the gap between germline ends came to 17 bases. Looked up from germline, CDR1 is SGHVS and CDR2 is FNYEAQ.

This chain joins TRBV24-1 and TRBJ2-1; 8 bases map to TRBD2. Germline V lookup: CDR1 KGHDR, CDR2 SFDVKD. V trimming: 1 base; J trimming: 9 bases; junction bases outside the gene matches: 7. CDR3 length: 15 amino acids. In DNA form, the CDR3 reads TGTGCCACCAGTGATTTCCGGGGGGGCCTTAGTGAGCAGTTCTTC. This translates into CATSDFRGGLSEQFF.

The genes are TRBV2 and TRBJ1-5; 8 bases agree with TRBD1. J was trimmed by 11 bases and V by 5 bases; bases with no gene match: 8. Germline lookup yields CDR1 SNHLY and CDR2 FYNNEI. The CDR3 length is 13 residues. CDR3 DNA: TGTGCCAGCAGTCTGGGACAGGTAAAGACCCAGCATTTT. Its protein is CASSLGQVKTQHF.

There are many counts of this clonotype. The genes are TRBV15 and TRBJ1-2, with D possibly being TRBD1 (5 bases). V was trimmed by 6 bases and J by 3 bases, leaving 11 bases between them. The CDR3 covers 13 residues. Per germline, CDR1 LNHNV and CDR2 YYDKDF (reference sequence). CDR3 in DNA: TGTGCCACCAGTCCCGGGGGGGACTATGGCTACACCTTC. Protein sequence: CATSPGGDYGYTF.